These T cell receptor beta chains were read from a single sample in a study of T cells in Graves' hyperthyroidism and ophthalmopathy. TCRdb passed the multiplex PCR reads through MiXCR, listing each CDR3 protein once. The sample includes 550,000 to 650,000 distinct CDR3 sequences, around 14% of them seen just once. The material sequenced was blood. All receptors derive from a woman aged 25 to 39 with Graves' hyperthyroidism that later progressed to Graves' ophthalmopathy. The CDR3 runs from the conserved cysteine through the conserved F or W. A D gene is named only where the DNA matches it firmly. Clone size, where shown, is once, few, many, or a class for clones that have expanded.

V gene	J gene	clone size	D gene	CDR3 DNA	CDR3 protein
TRBV29-1	TRBJ2-3	many	.	TGCAGCGTTGAGGGTAGGAAAGGGGGCACAGATACGCAGTATTTT	CSVEGRKGGTDTQYF
TRBV20-1	TRBJ2-3	.	.	TGCAGTGCTAGAGATCTTGAAGAAGGAAGCACAGATACGCAGTATTTT	CSARDLEEGSTDTQYF
TRBV3-1	TRBJ2-1	many	TRBD2	TGTGCCAGCAGCCAAAGGGAGGGCCTAGGGAATGAGCAGTTCTTC	CASSQREGLGNEQFF
TRBV24-1	TRBJ1-1	many	.	TGTGCCACCCGAGGCTCCCTGGGGAACACTGAAGCTTTCTTT	CATRGSLGNTEAFF
TRBV28	TRBJ1-6	many	.	TGTGCCAGCAGTCCGGGCGGGGACGGTTATAATTCACCCCTCCACTTT	CASSPGGDGYNSPLHF
TRBV10-3	TRBJ1-2	many	.	TGTGCCATCAGTGCGGGCAGGGAGGATGGCTACACCTTC	CAISAGREDGYTF
TRBV11-3	TRBJ2-1	many	.	TGTGCCACAGGGGCGGGGGAGGGCGGTGAGCAGTTCTTC	CATGAGEGGEQFF
TRBV6-1	TRBJ2-3	many	TRBD1	TGTGCCAGCGCGAGGACAGGGGTCGCAGATACGCAGTATTTT	CASARTGVADTQYF
TRBV28	TRBJ1-2	many	TRBD1	TGTGCCAGCAGGGTACAGGGGGCGTATGGCTACACCTTC	CASRVQGAYGYTF
TRBV2	TRBJ2-7	.	TRBD2	TGTGCCAGCATCCCCTCCGGGACTAGCGGGACTTACGAGCAGTACTTC	CASIPSGTSGTYEQYF
TRBV30	TRBJ1-5	many	.	TGTGCCTGGAGTGTACCCAGGGCGGGCAATCAGCCCCAGCATTTT	CAWSVPRAGNQPQHF
TRBV20-1	TRBJ2-3	.	.	TGCAGTCCTCCCTGGGACAGGGTTTTAGCGGGAGAAGCAGCAGATACGCAGTATTTT	CSPPWDRVLAGEAADTQYF
TRBV28	TRBJ2-7	.	.	TGTGCCAGCAGGTCAATTCTTGGGGCCTACGTCTCCTACGAGCAGTACTTC	CASRSILGAYVSYEQYF
TRBV19	TRBJ1-1	few	.	TGTGCCAGTAGTAGAGGGGGGAAGAACACTGAAGCTTTCTTT	CASSRGGKNTEAFF
TRBV12-3/TRBV12-4	TRBJ1-2	.	.	TGTGCCAGCAGTAAGGCTGATAACTATGGCTACACCTTC	CASSKADNYGYTF
TRBV12-3/TRBV12-4	TRBJ2-1	many	TRBD2	TGTGCCAGCAGTTTGGGAGGGAGGCTCAACCAGTTCTTC	CASSLGGRLNQFF
TRBV19	TRBJ2-2	.	TRBD1	TGTGCCAGTAGTATGGACAGGGGCACCGGGGAGCTGTTTTTT	CASSMDRGTGELFF
TRBV24-1	TRBJ2-7	few	TRBD1	TGTGCCACCGATTCCGGGACAGGGCTAAACGAGCAGTACTTC	CATDSGTGLNEQYF
TRBV28	TRBJ2-7	.	.	TGTGCCAGCGAATCGACGGGGTTAGAGTACGAGCAGTACTTC	CASESTGLEYEQYF
TRBV10-3	TRBJ1-2	.	.	TGTGCCATCAGTGAGAGGGCAGGGGACCGCTACACCTTC	CAISERAGDRYTF
TRBV6-1	TRBJ2-1	.	.	TGTGCCAGCAGCCCCCCCCCCTACAATGAGCAGTTCTTC	CASSPPPYNEQFF
TRBV11-2	TRBJ2-2	.	TRBD2	TGTGCCAGTAGTATAGAGGCTAGCGGGAGGTCGCACACCGGGGAGCTGTTTTTT	CASSIEASGRSHTGELFF
TRBV11-3	TRBJ1-1	many	.	TGTGCCAGCAGCCCCTACGGGTGGGCTGAAGCTTTCTTT	CASSPYGWAEAFF
TRBV19	TRBJ1-2	.	.	TGTGCCAGTAGTATCGCTCGGGGCAGGGATTCTTATGGCTACACCTTC	CASSIARGRDSYGYTF
TRBV6-1	TRBJ1-2	many	.	TGTGCCAGCACCGCCGGGCCGGCAGCCTATGGCTACACCTTC	CASTAGPAAYGYTF
TRBV11-3	TRBJ2-3	many	.	TGTGCCAGCAGCTTAGAGTCAGATACGCAGTATTTT	CASSLESDTQYF
TRBV6-2/TRBV6-3	TRBJ1-1	few	TRBD1	TGTGCCAGCAGTTACTCGAGGACAGGATTGAACACTGAAGCTTTCTTT	CASSYSRTGLNTEAFF
TRBV19	TRBJ1-3	few	.	TGTGCCAGTAGGATGAATTCATGGGGTTACTCTGGAAACACCATATATTTT	CASRMNSWGYSGNTIYF
TRBV28	TRBJ1-5	many	TRBD1	TGTGCCAGCAGTTCCGTGACAGGGGTATTCAATCAGCCCCAGCATTTT	CASSSVTGVFNQPQHF
TRBV14	TRBJ2-7	few	.	TGTGCCAGCAGCCAGGATCAAGGTCCCCCATCCTACGAGCAGTACTTC	CASSQDQGPPSYEQYF
TRBV19	TRBJ1-5	few	TRBD1	TGTGCCAGTAGTGCCGGGACAGGCCGTTTGAGGGATCAGCCCCAGCATTTT	CASSAGTGRLRDQPQHF
TRBV13	TRBJ1-4	.	TRBD1	TGTGCCAGCAGCTCGGACAGGGGGCGGCGAGAAAAACTGTTTTTT	CASSSDRGRREKLFF
TRBV7-9	TRBJ2-1	many	.	TGTGCCAGCACCCCCCCCATAATGAGGATCTCCTACAATGAGCAGTTCTTC	CASTPPIMRISYNEQFF
TRBV20-1	TRBJ1-5	many	.	TGCAGTGCCCTGAAGAGCTATAGCAATCAGCCCCAGCATTTT	CSALKSYSNQPQHF
TRBV19	TRBJ2-1	few	.	TGTGCCAGTAGTATAGCCAGCGGGTGGGCCCGGGGCAATGCGCAGTTCTTC	CASSIASGWARGNAQFF
TRBV9	TRBJ1-3	many	.	TGTGCCAGCAGCCGGGTCCTTGGAAACACCATATATTTT	CASSRVLGNTIYF
TRBV9	TRBJ1-3	.	.	TGTGCCAGCAGCCCCGGATTCCAGGGGAACACCATATATTTT	CASSPGFQGNTIYF
TRBV27	TRBJ1-4	many	.	TGTGCCAGTGGTTCCACAACTAATGAAAAACTGTTTTTT	CASGSTTNEKLFF
TRBV12-3/TRBV12-4	TRBJ1-2	.	.	TGTGCCAGCATACCGTCGAGACTTTCAGGGGTGTATGGTTACACCTTC	CASIPSRLSGVYGYTF
TRBV12-3/TRBV12-4	TRBJ1-5	many	.	TGTGCCAGCGGGATGGAACAGCCCCAGCATTTT	CASGMEQPQHF
TRBV20-1	TRBJ2-7	many	.	TGCAGTGCTAGAGGGGGGATTACCTACGAGCAGTACTTC	CSARGGITYEQYF
TRBV20-1	TRBJ1-2	many	.	TGCAGTGCTGACACAGGGACTAACTATGGCTACACCTTC	CSADTGTNYGYTF
TRBV9	TRBJ2-3	.	TRBD2	TGTGCCAGCAGCGTAGATAGCGGGAGGTCCACAGATACGCAGTATTTT	CASSVDSGRSTDTQYF
TRBV12-3/TRBV12-4	TRBJ1-6	many	TRBD1	TGTGCCAGCAGTCCTCAGGGGGCTAATTCACCCCTCCACTTT	CASSPQGANSPLHF
TRBV30	TRBJ2-7	many	.	TGTGCCTGGATACGCGGGACAGCTTCCTACGAGCAGTACTTC	CAWIRGTASYEQYF
TRBV20-1	TRBJ2-5	many	.	TGCAGTGCTAGAGGGGGCTTACAAGAGACCCAGTACTTC	CSARGGLQETQYF
TRBV19	TRBJ1-2	many	TRBD1	TGTGCCAGTAGTCCGTTCTTGGACAGGAACTATGGCTACACCTTC	CASSPFLDRNYGYTF
TRBV12-5	TRBJ1-2	.	TRBD1	TGTGCTAGTGGCCGGGACAGATATGGCTACACCTTC	CASGRDRYGYTF
TRBV30	TRBJ2-3	.	.	TGTGCCTGGAGTTGGCTGTCAGATACGCAGTATTTT	CAWSWLSDTQYF
TRBV6-5	TRBJ1-2	many	.	TGTGCCAGCAGTTACTCGAGGAGGGACTATGGCTACACCTTC	CASSYSRRDYGYTF
TRBV19	TRBJ2-3	.	.	TGTGCCAGTATGGAGAGCAGGGATGGGACAGATACGCAGTATTTT	CASMESRDGTDTQYF
TRBV20-1	TRBJ1-5	many	TRBD1	TGCAGTGCCGCCGGACAGGGGACCAATCAGCCCCAGCATTTT	CSAAGQGTNQPQHF
TRBV6-1	TRBJ1-2	.	.	TGTGCCAGCAGTAGTTATACTGGGACCCTCGGGGGCTACACCTTC	CASSSYTGTLGGYTF
TRBV27	TRBJ1-1	few	TRBD1	TGTGCCAGCAGCCCGGACAGGAGGGAGGAGGCTTTCTTT	CASSPDRREEAFF
TRBV4-3	TRBJ2-5	few	.	TGCGCCAGCAGCCAAGAGAGGGATCCAGAGACCCAGTACTTC	CASSQERDPETQYF
TRBV20-1	TRBJ2-2	.	TRBD2	TGCAGTGCTAGAGATGCGGGAGTGGTCGGGGAGCTGTTTTTT	CSARDAGVVGELFF
TRBV29-1	TRBJ1-4	few	TRBD1	TGCAGCTTCAGGACAGGGTCTGAAAAACTGTTTTTT	CSFRTGSEKLFF
TRBV10-3	TRBJ1-1	many	TRBD1	TGTGCCATCATTGGGACAGGGGGCACTGAAGCTTTCTTT	CAIIGTGGTEAFF
TRBV28	TRBJ1-5	many	.	TGTGCCAGCAGTTCCCGTGGGACGGCAGATCAGCCCCAGCATTTT	CASSSRGTADQPQHF
TRBV9	TRBJ2-1	many	TRBD2	TGTGCCAGCAGCGTAGTCCCGACTAGCGGGAGGAATGAGCAGTTCTTC	CASSVVPTSGRNEQFF